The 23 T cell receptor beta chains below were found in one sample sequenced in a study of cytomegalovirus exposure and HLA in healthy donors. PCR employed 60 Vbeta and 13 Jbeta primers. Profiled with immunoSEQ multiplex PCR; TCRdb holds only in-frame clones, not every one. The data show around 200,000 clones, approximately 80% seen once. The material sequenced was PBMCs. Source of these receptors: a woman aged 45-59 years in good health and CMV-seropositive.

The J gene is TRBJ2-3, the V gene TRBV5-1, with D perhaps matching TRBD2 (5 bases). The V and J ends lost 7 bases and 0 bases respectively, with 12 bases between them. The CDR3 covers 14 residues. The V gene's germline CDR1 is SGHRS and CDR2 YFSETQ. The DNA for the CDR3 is TGCGCCAGCGGGAGTACCACTAGCACAGATACGCAGTATTTT. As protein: CASGSTTSTDTQYF.

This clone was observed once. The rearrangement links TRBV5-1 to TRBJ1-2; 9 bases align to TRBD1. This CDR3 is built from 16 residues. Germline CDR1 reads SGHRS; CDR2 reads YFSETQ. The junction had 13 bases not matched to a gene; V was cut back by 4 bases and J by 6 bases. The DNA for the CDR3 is TGCGCCAGCAGCGTGGTACAGGGGGCTGGCATAAATGGCTACACCTTC. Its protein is CASSVVQGAGINGYTF.

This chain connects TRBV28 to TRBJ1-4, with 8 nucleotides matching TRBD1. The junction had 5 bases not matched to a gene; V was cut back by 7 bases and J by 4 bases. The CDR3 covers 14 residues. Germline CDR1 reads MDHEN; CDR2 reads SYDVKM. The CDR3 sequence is CASTTGGYNEKLFF. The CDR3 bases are TGTGCCAGCACTACAGGGGGTTATAATGAAAAACTGTTTTTT.

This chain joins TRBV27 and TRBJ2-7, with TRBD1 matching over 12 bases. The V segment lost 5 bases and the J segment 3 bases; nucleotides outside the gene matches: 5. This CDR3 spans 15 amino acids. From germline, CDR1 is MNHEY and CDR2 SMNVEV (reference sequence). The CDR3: CASSGTGGLLYEQYF. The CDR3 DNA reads TGTGCCAGCAGTGGGACAGGGGGCCTACTCTACGAGCAGTACTTC.

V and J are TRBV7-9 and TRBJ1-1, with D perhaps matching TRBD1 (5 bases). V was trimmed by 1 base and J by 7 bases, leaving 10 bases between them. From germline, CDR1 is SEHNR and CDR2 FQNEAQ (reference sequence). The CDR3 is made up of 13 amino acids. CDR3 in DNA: TGTGCCAGCAGCTTAGTAACGACAGATGAAGCTTTCTTT. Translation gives CASSLVTTDEAFF.

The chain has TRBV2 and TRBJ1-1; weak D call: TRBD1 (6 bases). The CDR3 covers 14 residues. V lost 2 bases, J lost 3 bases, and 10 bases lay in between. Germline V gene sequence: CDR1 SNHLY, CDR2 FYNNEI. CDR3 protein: CASSEIQGYTEAFF. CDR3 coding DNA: TGTGCCAGCAGTGAAATACAGGGTTACACTGAAGCTTTCTTT. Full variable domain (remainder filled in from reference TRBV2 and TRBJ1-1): EPEVTQTPSHQVTQMGQEVILRCVPISNHLYFYWYRQILGQKVEFLVSFYNNEISEKSEIFDDQFSVERPDGSNFTLKIRSTKLEDSAMYFCASSEIQGYTEAFFGQGTRLTVV.

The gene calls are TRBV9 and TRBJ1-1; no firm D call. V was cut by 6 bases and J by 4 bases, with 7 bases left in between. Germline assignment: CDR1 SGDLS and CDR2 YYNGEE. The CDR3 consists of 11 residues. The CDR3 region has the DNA TGTGCCAGCACCCGGGGCACTGAAGCTTTCTTT. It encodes CASTRGTEAFF.

The CDR3 protein is CASSLGFKRGGATDTQYF. The CDR3 DNA follows: TGTGCCAGCAGCTTAGGGTTCAAGCGGGGGGGCGCCACAGATACGCAGTATTTT. The chain has TRBV7-9 and TRBJ2-3, with 10 positions matching TRBD2. This CDR3 is built from 18 residues. Trimming removed 1 base from V and 2 bases from J; junction bases left unmatched: 9. Germline V gene data show CDR1 as SEHNR and CDR2 as FQNEAQ (reference sequence).

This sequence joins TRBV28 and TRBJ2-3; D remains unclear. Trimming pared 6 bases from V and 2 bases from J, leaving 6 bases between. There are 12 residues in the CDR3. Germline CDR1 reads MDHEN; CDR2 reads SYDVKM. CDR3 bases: TGTGCCAGCAGCCTCCCCACAGATACGCAGTATTTT. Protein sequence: CASSLPTDTQYF.

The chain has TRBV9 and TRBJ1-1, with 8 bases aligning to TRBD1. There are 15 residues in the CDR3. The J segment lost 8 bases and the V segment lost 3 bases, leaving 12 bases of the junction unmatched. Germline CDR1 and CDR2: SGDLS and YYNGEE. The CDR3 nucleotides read TGTGCCAGCAGCGGATACAGGGGGTCCACAGAGGAAGCTTTCTTT. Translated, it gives CASSGYRGSTEEAFF. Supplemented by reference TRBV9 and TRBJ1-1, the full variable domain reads DSGVTQTPKHLITATGQRVTLRCSPRSGDLSVYWYQQSLDQGLQFLIQYYNGEERAKGNILERFSAQQFPDLHSELNLSSLELGDSALYFCASSGYRGSTEEAFFGQGTRLTVV.

For the CDR3, the DNA is TGCGCCAGCAGCTTGGTGCCAGCCTACGAGCAGTACTTC. This codes for CASSLVPAYEQYF. V is TRBV5-1 and J is TRBJ2-7, with D unclear. The V end was cut by 0 bases, the J end by 2 bases, with 6 bases between. The CDR3 covers 13 residues. Germline CDR1 SGHRS, CDR2 YFSETQ. Full variable domain (outside the CDR3, taken from reference TRBV5-1 and TRBJ2-7): KAGVTQTPRYLIKTRGQQVTLSCSPISGHRSVSWYQQTPGQGLQFLFEYFSETQRNKGNFPGRFSGRQFSNSRSEMNVSTLELGDSALYLCASSLVPAYEQYFGPGTRLTVT.

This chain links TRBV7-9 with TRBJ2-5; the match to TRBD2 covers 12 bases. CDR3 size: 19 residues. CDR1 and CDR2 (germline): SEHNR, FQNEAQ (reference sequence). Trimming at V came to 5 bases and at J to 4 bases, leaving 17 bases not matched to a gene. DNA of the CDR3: TGTGCCAGCAGCCAACGGGCTAGCGGGGGGGCGGGCTTAGGAGAGACCCAGTACTTC. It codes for CASSQRASGGAGLGETQYF.

The CDR3 region is CASSFPRTGGYGYTF. DNA of the CDR3: TGTGCCAGCAGTTTTCCCCGGACAGGGGGATATGGCTACACCTTC. This chain joins TRBV28 and TRBJ1-2; 10 bases agree with TRBD1. The CDR3 is made up of 15 amino acids. The V and J ends lost 3 bases and 5 bases, in that order; junction bases with no gene match: 6. In germline, CDR1 is MDHEN, CDR2 SYDVKM.

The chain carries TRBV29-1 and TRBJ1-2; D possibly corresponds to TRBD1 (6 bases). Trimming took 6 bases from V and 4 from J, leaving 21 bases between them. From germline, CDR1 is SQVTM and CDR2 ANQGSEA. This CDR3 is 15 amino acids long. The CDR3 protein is CSVPEVPGEFYGYTF. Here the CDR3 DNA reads TGCAGCGTCCCCGAGGTGCCAGGGGAGTTCTATGGCTACACCTTC.

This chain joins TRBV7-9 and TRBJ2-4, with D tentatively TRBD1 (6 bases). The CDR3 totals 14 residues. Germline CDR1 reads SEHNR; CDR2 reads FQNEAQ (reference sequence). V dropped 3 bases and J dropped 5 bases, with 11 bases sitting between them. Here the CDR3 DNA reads TGTGCCAGCAGCTTTCTTCAGGGGCAAAACATTCAGTACTTC. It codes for CASSFLQGQNIQYF.

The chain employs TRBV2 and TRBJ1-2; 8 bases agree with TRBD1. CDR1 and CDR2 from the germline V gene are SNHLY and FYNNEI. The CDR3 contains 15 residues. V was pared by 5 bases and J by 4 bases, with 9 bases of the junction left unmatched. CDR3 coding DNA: TGTGCCAGCAGTTTCTCCAGGGGGCTGGCCTATGGCTACACCTTC. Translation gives CASSFSRGLAYGYTF.

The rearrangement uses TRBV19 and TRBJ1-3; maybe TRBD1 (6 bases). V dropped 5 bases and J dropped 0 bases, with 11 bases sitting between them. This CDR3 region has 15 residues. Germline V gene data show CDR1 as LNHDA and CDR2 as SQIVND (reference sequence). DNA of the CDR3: TGTGCCAGTAGTTCCCAGGGGTACTCTGGAAACACCATATATTTT. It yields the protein CASSSQGYSGNTIYF.

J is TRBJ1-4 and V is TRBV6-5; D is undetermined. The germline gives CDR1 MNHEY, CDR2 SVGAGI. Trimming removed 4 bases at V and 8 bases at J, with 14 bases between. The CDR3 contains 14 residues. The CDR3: CASSSNGLREKLFF. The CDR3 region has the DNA TGTGCCAGCAGTTCAAACGGTCTTCGGGAAAAACTGTTTTTT.

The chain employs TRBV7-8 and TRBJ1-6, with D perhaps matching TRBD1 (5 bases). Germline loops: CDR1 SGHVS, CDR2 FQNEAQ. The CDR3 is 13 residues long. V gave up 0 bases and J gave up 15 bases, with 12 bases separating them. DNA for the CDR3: TGTGCCAGCAGCTTAGCACGTCTACAGGACCTCCACTTT. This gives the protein CASSLARLQDLHF.

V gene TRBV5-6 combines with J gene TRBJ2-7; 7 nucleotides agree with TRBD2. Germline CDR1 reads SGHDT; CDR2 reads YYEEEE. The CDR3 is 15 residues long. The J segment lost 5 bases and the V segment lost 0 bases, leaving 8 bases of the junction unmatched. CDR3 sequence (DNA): TGTGCCAGCAGCTTGGGGATGCGGGGGTTCGACGAGCAGTACTTC. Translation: CASSLGMRGFDEQYF.

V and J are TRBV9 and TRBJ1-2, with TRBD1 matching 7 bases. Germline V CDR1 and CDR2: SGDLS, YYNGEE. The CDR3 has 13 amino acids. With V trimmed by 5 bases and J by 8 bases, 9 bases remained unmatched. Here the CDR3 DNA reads TGTGCCAGCAGAAGTGAGGGGGCTTGGGGCTACACCTTC. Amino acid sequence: CASRSEGAWGYTF.

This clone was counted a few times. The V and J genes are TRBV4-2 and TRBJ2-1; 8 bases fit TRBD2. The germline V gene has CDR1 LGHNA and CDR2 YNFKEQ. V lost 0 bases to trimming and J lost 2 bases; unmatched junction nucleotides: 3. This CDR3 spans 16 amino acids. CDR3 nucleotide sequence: TGTGCCAGCAGCCAAGATCCGGGGGGGGCCTACAATGAGCAGTTCTTC. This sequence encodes CASSQDPGGAYNEQFF.

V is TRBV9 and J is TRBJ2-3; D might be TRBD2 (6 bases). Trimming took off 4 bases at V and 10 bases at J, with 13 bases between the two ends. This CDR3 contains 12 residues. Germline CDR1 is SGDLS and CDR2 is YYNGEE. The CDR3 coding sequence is TGTGCCAGCAGCCCCGTGGGAGGAGCGCAGTATTTT. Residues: CASSPVGGAQYF. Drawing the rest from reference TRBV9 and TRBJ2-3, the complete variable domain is DSGVTQTPKHLITATGQRVTLRCSPRSGDLSVYWYQQSLDQGLQFLIQYYNGEERAKGNILERFSAQQFPDLHSELNLSSLELGDSALYFCASSPVGGAQYFGPGTRLTVL.